This T cell receptor (beta chain) was captured by sequencing in a study of metastatic and nonmetastatic thyroid tumors. The CDR3 loop spans 15 amino acids. V lost 7 bases and J lost 0, with 14 bases in between. Germline values: CDR1 SNHLY, CDR2 FYNNEI. This clone was seen only a few times. No treatment of any kind had been given to any patient before thyroid surgery. TCRdb recomputed clones from the PCR reads via MiXCR. The table has 11,000 to 15,000 clones, about 25% seen once; the top ten hold approximately 11%. What was sequenced was tumor tissue. This receptor was obtained from a female donor with papillary thyroid cancer or a benign thyroid nodule (not recorded which). Some clones in this sample may be carry-over from other donors' samples. The rearrangement uses TRBV2 and TRBJ2-3; D gene ambiguous. The CDR3 DNA sequence: TGTGCCAGCAAACCAGGTTTTACTAGCACAGATACGCAGTATTTT. Residues: CASKPGFTSTDTQYF.